What follows describes a single T cell receptor beta chain. Its antigen is currently unknown. The sample originates from a study of cytomegalovirus exposure and HLA in healthy donors. The CDR3 has 16 residues. Trimming removed 3 bases from V and 4 bases from J; junction bases left unmatched: 10. Germline V gives CDR1 LNHNV, CDR2 YYDKDF (reference sequence). Study-wide findings and caveats: A later examination showed that TCR association rates differed by HLA locus, with DRB1 most and HLA-C fewest.

PCR was performed using 60 Vbeta and 13 Jbeta primers. TCRdb's table, derived via immunoSEQ multiplex PCR, lists solely in-frame clones and lacks some. The sample gives hundreds of thousands of clones, 83% of which show up once; 1.4% is in the top ten. The chain is built from TRBV15 and TRBJ2-3; TRBD1 matches at 7 bases. The sample consisted of PBMCs. The TCR comes from a girl aged 5-17 years in good health and CMV-seronegative. This CDR3 is CATSSPGDSLSDTQYF. In DNA, the CDR3 is TGTGCCACCAGCAGCCCAGGGGACAGTTTATCAGATACGCAGTATTTT.